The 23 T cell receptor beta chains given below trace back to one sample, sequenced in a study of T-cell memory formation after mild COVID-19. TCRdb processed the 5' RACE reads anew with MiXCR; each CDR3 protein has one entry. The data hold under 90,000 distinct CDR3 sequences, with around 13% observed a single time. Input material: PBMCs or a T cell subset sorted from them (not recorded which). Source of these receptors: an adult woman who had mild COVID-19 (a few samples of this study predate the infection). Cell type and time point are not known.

CDR3 protein: CASSFRELGTEAFF. The CDR3 coding sequence is TGCGCCAGCAGCTTCAGGGAGTTAGGGACTGAAGCTTTCTTT. The chain has TRBV5-1 and TRBJ1-1; weak D call: TRBD1 (5 bases). Germline V CDR1 and CDR2: SGHRS, YFSETQ. The CDR3 spans 14 residues. Trimming took 2 bases from V and 5 from J, leaving 13 bases between them.

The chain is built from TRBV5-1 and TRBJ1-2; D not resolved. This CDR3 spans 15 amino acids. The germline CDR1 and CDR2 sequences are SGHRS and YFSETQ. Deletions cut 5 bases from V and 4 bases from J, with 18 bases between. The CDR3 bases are TGCGCCAGCAGTCTGGTGGGGTTTTCAAGCTATGGCTACACCTTC. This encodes CASSLVGFSSYGYTF.

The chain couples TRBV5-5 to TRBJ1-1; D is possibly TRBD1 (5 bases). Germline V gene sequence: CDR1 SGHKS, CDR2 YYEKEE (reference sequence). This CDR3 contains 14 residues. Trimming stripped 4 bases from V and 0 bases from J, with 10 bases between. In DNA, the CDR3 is TGTGCCAGCAGCCTCGGGACTTTGAACACTGAAGCTTTCTTT. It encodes CASSLGTLNTEAFF.

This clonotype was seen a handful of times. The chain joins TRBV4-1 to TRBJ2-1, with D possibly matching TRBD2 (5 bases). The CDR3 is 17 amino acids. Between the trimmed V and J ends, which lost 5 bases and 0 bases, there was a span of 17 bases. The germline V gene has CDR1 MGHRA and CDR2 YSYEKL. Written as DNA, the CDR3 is TGCGCCAGCAGCTACAAGAGTGGGGAGAGCTCCTACAATGAGCAGTTCTTC. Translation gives CASSYKSGESSYNEQFF.

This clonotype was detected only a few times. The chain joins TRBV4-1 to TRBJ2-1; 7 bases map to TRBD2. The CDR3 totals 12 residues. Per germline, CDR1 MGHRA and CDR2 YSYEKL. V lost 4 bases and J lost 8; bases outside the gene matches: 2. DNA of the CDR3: TGCGCCAGCAGCCGGGCGGGGGATGAGCAGTTCTTC. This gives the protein CASSRAGDEQFF.

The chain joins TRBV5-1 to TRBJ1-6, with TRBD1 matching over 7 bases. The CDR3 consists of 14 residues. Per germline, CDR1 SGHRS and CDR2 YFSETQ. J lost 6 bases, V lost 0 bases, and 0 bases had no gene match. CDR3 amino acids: CASSLDRGNSPLHF. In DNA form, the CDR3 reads TGCGCCAGCAGCTTGGACAGGGGTAATTCACCCCTCCACTTT. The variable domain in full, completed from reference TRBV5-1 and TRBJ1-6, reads KAGVTQTPRYLIKTRGQQVTLSCSPISGHRSVSWYQQTPGQGLQFLFEYFSETQRNKGNFPGRFSGRQFSNSRSEMNVSTLELGDSALYLCASSLDRGNSPLHFGNGTRLTVT.

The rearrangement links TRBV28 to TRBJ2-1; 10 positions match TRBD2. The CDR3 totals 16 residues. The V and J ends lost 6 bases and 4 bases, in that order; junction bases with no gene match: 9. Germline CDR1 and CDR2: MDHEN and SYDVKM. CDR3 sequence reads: CASRPFTSGVYNEQFF. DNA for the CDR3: TGTGCCAGCAGGCCATTTACTAGCGGGGTATACAATGAGCAGTTCTTC.

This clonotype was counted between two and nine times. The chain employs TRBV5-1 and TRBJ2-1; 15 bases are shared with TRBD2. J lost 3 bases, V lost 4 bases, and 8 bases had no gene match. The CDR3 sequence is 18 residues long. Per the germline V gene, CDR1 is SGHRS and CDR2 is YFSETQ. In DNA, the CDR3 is TGCGCCAGCAGCGACCGGACTAGCGGGGGGGCTATCTACAATGAGCAGTTCTTC. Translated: CASSDRTSGGAIYNEQFF.

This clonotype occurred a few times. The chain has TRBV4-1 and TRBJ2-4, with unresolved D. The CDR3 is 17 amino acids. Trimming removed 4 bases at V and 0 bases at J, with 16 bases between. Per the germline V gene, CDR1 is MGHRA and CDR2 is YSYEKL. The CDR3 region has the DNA TGCGCCAGCAGCCTCCTCCTACTGGGTGAAGCCAAAAACATTCAGTACTTC. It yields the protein CASSLLLLGEAKNIQYF.

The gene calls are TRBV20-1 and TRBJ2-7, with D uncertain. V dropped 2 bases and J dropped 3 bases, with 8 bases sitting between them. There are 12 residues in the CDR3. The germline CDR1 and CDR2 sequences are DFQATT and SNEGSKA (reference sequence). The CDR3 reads CSARRGDYEQYF. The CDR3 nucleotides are TGCAGTGCTAGACGTGGGGACTACGAGCAGTACTTC.

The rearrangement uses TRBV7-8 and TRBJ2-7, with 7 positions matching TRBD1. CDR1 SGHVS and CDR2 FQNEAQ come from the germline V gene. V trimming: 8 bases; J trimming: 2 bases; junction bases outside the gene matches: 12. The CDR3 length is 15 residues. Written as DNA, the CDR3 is TGTGCCAGCCGTCCTACCGCGACAGGGACCTACGAGCAGTACTTC. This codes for CASRPTATGTYEQYF.

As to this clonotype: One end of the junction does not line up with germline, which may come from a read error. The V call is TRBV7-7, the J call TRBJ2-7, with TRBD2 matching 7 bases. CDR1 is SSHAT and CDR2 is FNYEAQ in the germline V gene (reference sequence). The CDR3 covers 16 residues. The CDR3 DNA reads TGTGCTAGCAGCTTAGATTCTAGCGGCCAGGCCTACGAGCAGTACTTC. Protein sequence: CASSLDSSGQAYEQYF.

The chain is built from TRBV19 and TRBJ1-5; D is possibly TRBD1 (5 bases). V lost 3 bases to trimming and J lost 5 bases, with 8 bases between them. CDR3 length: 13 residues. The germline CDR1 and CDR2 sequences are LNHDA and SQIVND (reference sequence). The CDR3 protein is CASSMGVHQPQHF. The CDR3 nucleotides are TGTGCCAGTAGTATGGGGGTTCATCAGCCCCAGCATTTT.

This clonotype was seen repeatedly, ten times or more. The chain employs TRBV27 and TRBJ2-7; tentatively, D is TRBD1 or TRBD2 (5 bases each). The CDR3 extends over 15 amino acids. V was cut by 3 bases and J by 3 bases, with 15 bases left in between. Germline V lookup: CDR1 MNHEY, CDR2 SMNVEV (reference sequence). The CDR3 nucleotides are TGTGCCAGCAGTTTTGGGGACCCCGGGGACTACGAGCAGTACTTC. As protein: CASSFGDPGDYEQYF.

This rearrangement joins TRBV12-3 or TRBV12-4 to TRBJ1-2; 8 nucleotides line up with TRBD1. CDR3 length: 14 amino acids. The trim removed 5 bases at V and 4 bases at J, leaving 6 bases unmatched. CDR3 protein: CASSKTGVAYGYTF. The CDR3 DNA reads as TGTGCCAGCAGTAAGACAGGGGTTGCCTATGGCTACACCTTC.

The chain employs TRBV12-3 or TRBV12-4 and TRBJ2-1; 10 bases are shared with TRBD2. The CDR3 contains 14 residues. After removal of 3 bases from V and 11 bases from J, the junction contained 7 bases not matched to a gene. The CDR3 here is CASSFLAGVKKQFF. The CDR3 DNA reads TGTGCCAGCAGTTTCCTAGCGGGAGTCAAGAAGCAGTTCTTC.

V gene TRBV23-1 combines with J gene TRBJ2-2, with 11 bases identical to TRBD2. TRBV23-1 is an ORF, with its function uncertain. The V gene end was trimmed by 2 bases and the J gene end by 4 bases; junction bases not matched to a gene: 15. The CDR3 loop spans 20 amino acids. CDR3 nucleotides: TGCGCCAGCAGTCAACCGAACGGACTAGCGGGCCCTCCGAGCACCGGGGAGCTGTTTTTT. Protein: CASSQPNGLAGPPSTGELFF.

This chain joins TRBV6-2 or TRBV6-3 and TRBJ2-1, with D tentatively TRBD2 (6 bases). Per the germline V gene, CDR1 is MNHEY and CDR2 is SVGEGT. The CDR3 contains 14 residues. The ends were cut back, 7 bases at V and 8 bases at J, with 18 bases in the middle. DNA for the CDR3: TGTGCCAGCACCCCGGGACTGGGCGGCCATGAGCAGTTCTTC. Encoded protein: CASTPGLGGHEQFF.

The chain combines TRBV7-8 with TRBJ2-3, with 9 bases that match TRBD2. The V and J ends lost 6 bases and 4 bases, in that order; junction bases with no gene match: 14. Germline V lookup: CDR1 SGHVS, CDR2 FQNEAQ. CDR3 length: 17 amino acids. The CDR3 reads CASRGLSNSGGSDTQYF. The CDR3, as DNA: TGTGCCAGCAGGGGGCTGTCAAATAGCGGGGGTTCAGATACGCAGTATTTT. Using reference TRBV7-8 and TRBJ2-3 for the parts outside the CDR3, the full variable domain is GAGVSQSPRYKVAKRGQDVALRCDPISGHVSLFWYQQALGQGPEFLTYFQNEAQLDKSGLPSDRFFAERPEGSVSTLKIQRTQQEDSAVYLCASRGLSNSGGSDTQYFGPGTRLTVL.

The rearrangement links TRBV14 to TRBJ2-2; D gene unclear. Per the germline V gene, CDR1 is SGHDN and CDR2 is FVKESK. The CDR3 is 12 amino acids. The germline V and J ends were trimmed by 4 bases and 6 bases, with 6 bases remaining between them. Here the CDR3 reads CASSLSPGELFF. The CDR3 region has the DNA TGTGCCAGCAGCCTGAGTCCCGGGGAGCTGTTTTTT.

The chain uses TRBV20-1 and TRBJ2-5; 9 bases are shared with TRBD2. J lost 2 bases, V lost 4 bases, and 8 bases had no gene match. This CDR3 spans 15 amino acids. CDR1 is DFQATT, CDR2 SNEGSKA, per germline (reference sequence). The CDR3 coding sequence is TGCAGTGCTATCAAGCGGGAGGCCCCTCAAGAGACCCAGTACTTC. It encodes CSAIKREAPQETQYF.

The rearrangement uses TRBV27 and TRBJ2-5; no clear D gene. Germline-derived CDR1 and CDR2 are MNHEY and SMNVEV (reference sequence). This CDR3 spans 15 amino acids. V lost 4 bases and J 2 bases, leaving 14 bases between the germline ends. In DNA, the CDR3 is TGTGCCAGCAGTTCACTACTTGGGCAGCAAGAGACCCAGTACTTC. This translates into CASSSLLGQQETQYF.

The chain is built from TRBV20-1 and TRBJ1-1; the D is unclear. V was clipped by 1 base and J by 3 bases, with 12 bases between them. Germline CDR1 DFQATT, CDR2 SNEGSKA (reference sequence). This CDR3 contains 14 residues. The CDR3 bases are TGCAGTGCTAGAGGCCCTCGGGTCTACACTGAAGCTTTCTTT. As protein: CSARGPRVYTEAFF.